The table lists the clone carrying this T cell receptor (beta chain) with many counts. These data come from a study of blood T cells in healthy people across ages. Using a J-beta primer mix together with a sample-barcoded 5' primer, a second PCR was run for about 6 to 11 cycles. TCRdb re-called the 5' RACE reads with MiXCR, one entry per CDR3 protein. The repertoire holds hundreds of thousands of distinct CDR3 sequences, with approximately 30% as singletons. V lost 4 bases to trimming and J lost 1 base, with 16 bases between them. This CDR3 region has 16 residues. Germline V gene data show CDR1 as MGHRA and CDR2 as YSYEKL.

The receptor was isolated from a woman aged 80 or over in good health. Sequencing was performed on blood. This chain links TRBV4-1 with TRBJ1-1; TRBD1 is a possible D gene (5 bases). This CDR3 reads CASSPTQGTKNTEAFF. Here the CDR3 DNA reads TGCGCCAGCAGCCCAACCCAAGGGACGAAGAACACTGAAGCTTTCTTT.